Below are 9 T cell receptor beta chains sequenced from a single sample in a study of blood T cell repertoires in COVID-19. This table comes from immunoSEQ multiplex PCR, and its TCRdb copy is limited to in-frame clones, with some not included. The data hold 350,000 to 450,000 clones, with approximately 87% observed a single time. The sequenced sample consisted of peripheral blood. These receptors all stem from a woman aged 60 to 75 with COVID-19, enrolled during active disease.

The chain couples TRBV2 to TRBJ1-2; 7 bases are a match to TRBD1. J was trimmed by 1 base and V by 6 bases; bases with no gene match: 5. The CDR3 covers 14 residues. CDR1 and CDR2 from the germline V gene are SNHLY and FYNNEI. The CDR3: CASSRDRDNYGYTF. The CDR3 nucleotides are TGTGCCAGCAGCCGGGACAGAGATAACTATGGCTACACCTTC.

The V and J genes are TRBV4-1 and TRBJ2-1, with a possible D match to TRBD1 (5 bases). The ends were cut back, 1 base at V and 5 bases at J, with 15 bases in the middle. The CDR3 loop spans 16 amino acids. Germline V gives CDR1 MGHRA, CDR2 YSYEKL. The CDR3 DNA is TGCGCCAGCAGCCAAGGGGGCAGGGAAGGAGACAATGAGCAGTTCTTC. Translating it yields CASSQGGREGDNEQFF.

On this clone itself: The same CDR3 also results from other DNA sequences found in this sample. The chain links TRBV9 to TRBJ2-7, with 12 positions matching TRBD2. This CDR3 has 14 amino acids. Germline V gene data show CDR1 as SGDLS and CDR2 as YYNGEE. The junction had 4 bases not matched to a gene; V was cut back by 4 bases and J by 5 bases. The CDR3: CASSPRTSGNEQYF. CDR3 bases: TGTGCCAGCAGCCCCCGGACTAGCGGGAACGAGCAGTACTTC.

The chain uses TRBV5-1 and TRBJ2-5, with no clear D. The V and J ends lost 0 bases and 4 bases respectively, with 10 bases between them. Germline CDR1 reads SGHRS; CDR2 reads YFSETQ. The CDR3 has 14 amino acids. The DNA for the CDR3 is TGCGCCAGCAGCTTGGGTCAGGCAGGAGAGACCCAGTACTTC. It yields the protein CASSLGQAGETQYF.

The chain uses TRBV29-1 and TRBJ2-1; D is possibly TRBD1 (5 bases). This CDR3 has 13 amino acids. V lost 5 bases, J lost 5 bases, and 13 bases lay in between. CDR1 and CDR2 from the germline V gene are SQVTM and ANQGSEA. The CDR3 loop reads CSVLKGINNEQFF. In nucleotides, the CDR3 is TGCAGCGTTTTGAAGGGGATCAACAATGAGCAGTTCTTC.

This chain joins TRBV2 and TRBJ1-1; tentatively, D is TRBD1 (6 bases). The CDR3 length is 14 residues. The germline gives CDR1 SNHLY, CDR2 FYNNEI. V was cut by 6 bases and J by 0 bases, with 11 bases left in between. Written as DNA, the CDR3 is TGTGCCAGCAGCCTACAGGGAGTGAACACTGAAGCTTTCTTT. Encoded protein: CASSLQGVNTEAFF.

The CDR3 bases are TGTGCCAGCAGTTCCCTGGCTCTTAGGACAGTCCCGAGTCCGTATGGCTACACCTTC. It is translated as CASSSLALRTVPSPYGYTF. The chain carries TRBV27 and TRBJ1-2; a possible D gene is TRBD1 (6 bases). V was shortened by 4 bases and J by 5 bases, with 29 bases between the two germline ends. The CDR3 extends over 19 amino acids. CDR1 is MNHEY, CDR2 SMNVEV, per germline (reference sequence).

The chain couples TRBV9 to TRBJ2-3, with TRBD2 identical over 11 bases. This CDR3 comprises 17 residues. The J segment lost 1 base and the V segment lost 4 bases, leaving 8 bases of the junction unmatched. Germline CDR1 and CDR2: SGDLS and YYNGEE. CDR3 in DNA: TGTGCCAGCAGCAGATTAGCGGGGGGGCGAGGCACAGATACGCAGTATTTT. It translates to CASSRLAGGRGTDTQYF.

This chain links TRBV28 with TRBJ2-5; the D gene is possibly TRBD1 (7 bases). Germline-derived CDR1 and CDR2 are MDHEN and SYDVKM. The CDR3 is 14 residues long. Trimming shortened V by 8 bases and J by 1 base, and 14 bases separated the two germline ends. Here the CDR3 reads CASQSGGSQETQYF. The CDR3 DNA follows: TGTGCCAGCCAATCAGGGGGGTCCCAAGAGACCCAGTACTTC.